One and the same sample provided the 9 T cell receptor beta chains below, sequenced in a study of T-cell reconstitution after alpha-beta-depleted transplantation in children. Researchers prepared the TCRbeta library using unique molecular identifiers, the study reports. TCRdb reanalysed the PCR reads using MiXCR and keeps one entry per CDR3 protein. The table lists 490,000 or so distinct CDR3 sequences, around an eighth of them singletons, with around 6% in the top ten. The specimen comprised PBMCs from the stem cell graft donor, sampled from the stem cell graft. The receptors originated from a human donor who donated a stem cell graft to a child with combined immunodeficiency.

This clonotype was seen a few times. V usage is TRBV11-2 and J usage is TRBJ1-5, with D perhaps matching TRBD1 (5 bases). Germline assignment: CDR1 SGHAT and CDR2 FQNNGV. Trimming stripped 3 bases from V and 1 base from J, with 10 bases between. The CDR3 contains 15 residues. CDR3 nucleotide sequence: TGTGCCAGCAGCTTTGACTGGGGGAGCAATCAGCCCCAGCATTTT. It codes for CASSFDWGSNQPQHF.

This clonotype turned up a few times. The rearrangement links TRBV5-1 to TRBJ2-5; TRBD2 is a possible D gene (6 bases). V was clipped by 0 bases and J by 2 bases, with 17 bases between them. This CDR3 has 17 amino acids. Germline loops: CDR1 SGHRS, CDR2 YFSETQ. The CDR3 coding sequence is TGCGCCAGCAGCTTGGCCGGAGGGACGCGGCGACAAGAGACCCAGTACTTC. It yields the protein CASSLAGGTRRQETQYF.

The chain is built from TRBV2 and TRBJ2-2; 10 bases line up with TRBD2. Trimming cost V 4 bases and J 2 bases; bases outside gene matches: 10. Germline values: CDR1 SNHLY, CDR2 FYNNEI. There are 18 residues in the CDR3. Written as DNA, the CDR3 is TGTGCCAGCAGTGTCGTAAAAGAGCGGGGGGGCAACACCGGGGAGCTGTTTTTT. Translated: CASSVVKERGGNTGELFF.

This clonotype was recorded only once. This chain joins TRBV12-3 or TRBV12-4 and TRBJ1-6; 8 positions match TRBD1. J lost 7 bases, V lost 1 base, and 12 bases had no gene match. The CDR3 loop spans 18 amino acids. DNA for the CDR3: TGTGCCAGCAGTTTAGAGACAGGGGCCGGGACGGGGAATTCACCCCTCCACTTT. Encoded protein: CASSLETGAGTGNSPLHF.

The rearrangement links TRBV6-5 to TRBJ1-1; D is unclear. The V end lost 7 bases, the J end lost 1 base, and 7 bases lay between the germline ends. The CDR3 length is 12 residues. Germline V gene sequence: CDR1 MNHEY, CDR2 SVGAGI. CDR3 bases: TGTGCCAGCACGACGGGGAACACTGAAGCTTTCTTT. As protein: CASTTGNTEAFF.

This clonotype came up many times. The rearrangement links TRBV12-3 or TRBV12-4 to TRBJ2-3; 10 nucleotides line up with TRBD1. This CDR3 has 15 residues. The J segment lost 5 bases and the V segment lost 6 bases, leaving 8 bases of the junction unmatched. The CDR3 DNA reads TGTGCCAGCAGGATAGGGACAGGGGCCCAAGATACGCAGTATTTT. Its translation is CASRIGTGAQDTQYF.

In this sample, this clonotype turned up a few times. This chain joins TRBV29-1 and TRBJ2-7; 13 positions match TRBD2. With V trimmed by 2 bases and J by 2 bases, 3 bases remained unmatched. The CDR3 has 15 residues. Germline V lookup: CDR1 SQVTM, CDR2 ANQGSEA. CDR3 coding DNA: TGCAGCGTTGAACGGACTAGCGGGAGTGCCTACGAGCAGTACTTC. Translation gives CSVERTSGSAYEQYF.

This clonotype was detected ten times or more. This chain links TRBV5-5 with TRBJ2-5; D possibly corresponds to TRBD2 (5 bases). Germline V lookup: CDR1 SGHKS, CDR2 YYEKEE (reference sequence). CDR3 length: 16 residues. Trimming shortened V by 0 bases and J by 4 bases, and 16 bases separated the two germline ends. CDR3 region: CASSLAGWVTGETQYF. CDR3 nucleotides: TGTGCCAGCAGCTTGGCGGGATGGGTAACGGGAGAGACCCAGTACTTC.

This clonotype was seen only a few times. The chain uses TRBV20-1 and TRBJ2-7; the D gene is possibly TRBD2 (5 bases). V was pared by 6 bases and J by 2 bases, with 23 bases between. In germline, CDR1 is DFQATT, CDR2 SNEGSKA (reference sequence). The CDR3 consists of 16 residues. The DNA of the CDR3 is TGCAGTGCAACAAACCCCTCGGCAGCGGTACCCTACGAGCAGTACTTC. Translated, it gives CSATNPSAAVPYEQYF.